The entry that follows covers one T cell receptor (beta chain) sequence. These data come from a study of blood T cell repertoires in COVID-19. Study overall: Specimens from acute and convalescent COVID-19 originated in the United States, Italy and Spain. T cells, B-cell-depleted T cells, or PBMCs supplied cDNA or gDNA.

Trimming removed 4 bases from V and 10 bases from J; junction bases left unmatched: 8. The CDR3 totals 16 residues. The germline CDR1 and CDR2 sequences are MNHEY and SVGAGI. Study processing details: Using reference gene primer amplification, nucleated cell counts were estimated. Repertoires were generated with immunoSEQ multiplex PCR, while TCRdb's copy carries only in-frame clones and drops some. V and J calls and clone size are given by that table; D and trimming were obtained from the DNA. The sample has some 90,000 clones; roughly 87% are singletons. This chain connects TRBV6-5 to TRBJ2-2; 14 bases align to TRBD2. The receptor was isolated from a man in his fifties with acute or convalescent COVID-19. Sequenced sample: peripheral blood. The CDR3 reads CASSSRLAGGRKELFF. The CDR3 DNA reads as TGTGCCAGCAGTTCCCGACTAGCGGGGGGGCGAAAGGAGCTGTTTTTT.